This TCR beta chain was recovered during a study of blood T cell repertoires in COVID-19. At the level of the study: Sources were T cells, B-cell-depleted T cells, or PBMCs; the material itself was cDNA or gDNA.

Enrollees, about 18 to 90 years old, lived in approximately 24 US areas. Participants' reported clinical history set cohort assignment. Among Cohort 3 donors, those recovered had two negative PCRs, clearance, or symptom resolution. TCRdb's copy holds only in-frame clones and misses some; the assay was immunoSEQ multiplex PCR. The sample lists roughly 500,000 clones; more than 75% were seen once. The sample comprised PBMCs or T cells enriched from blood (not recorded which). The clonotype comes from a woman aged 35 to 49 who had recovered from COVID-19.

CDR3 sequence reads: CASSINLNTGELFF. CDR3 sequence (DNA): TGTGCCAGTAGTATAAATTTAAACACCGGGGAGCTGTTTTTT. The chain carries TRBV19 and TRBJ2-2; no definite D call. Between the trimmed V and J ends, which lost 2 bases and 2 bases, there was a span of 6 bases. The CDR3 has 14 residues. Germline assignment: CDR1 LNHDA and CDR2 SQIVND (reference sequence).